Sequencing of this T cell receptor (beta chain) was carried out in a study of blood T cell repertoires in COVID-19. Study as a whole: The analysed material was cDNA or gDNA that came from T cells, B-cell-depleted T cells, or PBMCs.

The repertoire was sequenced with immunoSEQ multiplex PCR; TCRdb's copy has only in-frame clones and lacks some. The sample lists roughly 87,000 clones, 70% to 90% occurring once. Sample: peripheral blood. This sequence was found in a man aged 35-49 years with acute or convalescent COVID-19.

CDR3 protein: CASSYLGAGEQFF. In nucleotides, the CDR3 is TGTGCCAGCAGTTACTTGGGGGCGGGTGAGCAGTTCTTC. V gene TRBV6-5 combines with J gene TRBJ2-1; tentatively, D is TRBD1 (6 bases). V was clipped by 1 base and J by 9 bases, with 10 bases between them. The CDR3 totals 13 residues. Per the germline V gene, CDR1 is MNHEY and CDR2 is SVGAGI.